The present T cell receptor (beta chain) was sequenced within a study of cytomegalovirus exposure and HLA in healthy donors. The PCR contained 60 Vbeta and 13 Jbeta primers. Authors' data handling: In a later analysis, of roughly 83 million unique beta chains, roughly 10 million appeared in at least two donors. The data were produced by immunoSEQ multiplex PCR, yet TCRdb's version contains in-frame clones alone and is incomplete. Clone size and the V and J calls come from that table; the DNA yielded D and trimming. This sample has about 120,000 clones, with roughly 8.6% found just once. The V end lost 3 bases, the J end lost 0 bases, and 11 bases lay between the germline ends. Per the germline V gene, CDR1 is MNHNS and CDR2 is SASEGT. This CDR3 is built from 15 residues. This clone has more than one count but fewer than ten. What it recognizes is unknown. Whole-study results and caveats: TCR beta chains numbering some 160 were designated cytomegalovirus-associated. No immune exposure information besides CMV serostatus was available. Follow-up analysis later connected one missense variant in DCLRE1C with trimming of TCR beta V- and J-genes.

The chain recombines TRBV6-1 with TRBJ1-1; D is uncertain. The clonotype was recovered from a woman in her forties in good health and CMV-seropositive. Sequenced sample: PBMCs. The chain's CDR3 is CASSDWRLMNTEAFF. The CDR3 nucleotides are TGTGCCAGCAGTGATTGGCGGCTTATGAACACTGAAGCTTTCTTT.